One and the same sample provided the 2 T cell receptor beta chains below, sequenced in a study of neurological immune-mediated disorders. TCRdb reprocessed the 5' RACE reads via MiXCR and lists one record per CDR3 protein. The table shows around 65,000 distinct CDR3 sequences, with over 5% occurring only once. Sequencing was carried out using PBMCs. These receptors were obtained from a human donor with multiple sclerosis. The donor label of this sample is uncertain.

This clonotype was detected many times. V usage is TRBV7-2 and J usage is TRBJ2-1; 8 bases are a match to TRBD1. The CDR3 loop spans 15 amino acids. In germline, CDR1 is SGHTA, CDR2 FQGNSA. J lost 4 bases, V lost 5 bases, and 7 bases had no gene match. The CDR3 is CASSPWTGLYNEQFF. Here the CDR3 DNA reads TGTGCCAGCAGCCCATGGACAGGGCTGTACAATGAGCAGTTCTTC.

Ten or more counts support this clonotype. The gene calls are TRBV6-5 and TRBJ1-2; the D gene is possibly TRBD1 (6 bases). The CDR3 extends over 14 amino acids. The V and J ends lost 5 bases and 6 bases respectively, with 16 bases between them. The germline V gene has CDR1 MNHEY and CDR2 SVGAGI. The CDR3 region is CASSKRQALHGYTF. The CDR3 nucleotides are TGTGCCAGCAGTAAACGACAGGCCCTTCATGGCTACACCTTC.